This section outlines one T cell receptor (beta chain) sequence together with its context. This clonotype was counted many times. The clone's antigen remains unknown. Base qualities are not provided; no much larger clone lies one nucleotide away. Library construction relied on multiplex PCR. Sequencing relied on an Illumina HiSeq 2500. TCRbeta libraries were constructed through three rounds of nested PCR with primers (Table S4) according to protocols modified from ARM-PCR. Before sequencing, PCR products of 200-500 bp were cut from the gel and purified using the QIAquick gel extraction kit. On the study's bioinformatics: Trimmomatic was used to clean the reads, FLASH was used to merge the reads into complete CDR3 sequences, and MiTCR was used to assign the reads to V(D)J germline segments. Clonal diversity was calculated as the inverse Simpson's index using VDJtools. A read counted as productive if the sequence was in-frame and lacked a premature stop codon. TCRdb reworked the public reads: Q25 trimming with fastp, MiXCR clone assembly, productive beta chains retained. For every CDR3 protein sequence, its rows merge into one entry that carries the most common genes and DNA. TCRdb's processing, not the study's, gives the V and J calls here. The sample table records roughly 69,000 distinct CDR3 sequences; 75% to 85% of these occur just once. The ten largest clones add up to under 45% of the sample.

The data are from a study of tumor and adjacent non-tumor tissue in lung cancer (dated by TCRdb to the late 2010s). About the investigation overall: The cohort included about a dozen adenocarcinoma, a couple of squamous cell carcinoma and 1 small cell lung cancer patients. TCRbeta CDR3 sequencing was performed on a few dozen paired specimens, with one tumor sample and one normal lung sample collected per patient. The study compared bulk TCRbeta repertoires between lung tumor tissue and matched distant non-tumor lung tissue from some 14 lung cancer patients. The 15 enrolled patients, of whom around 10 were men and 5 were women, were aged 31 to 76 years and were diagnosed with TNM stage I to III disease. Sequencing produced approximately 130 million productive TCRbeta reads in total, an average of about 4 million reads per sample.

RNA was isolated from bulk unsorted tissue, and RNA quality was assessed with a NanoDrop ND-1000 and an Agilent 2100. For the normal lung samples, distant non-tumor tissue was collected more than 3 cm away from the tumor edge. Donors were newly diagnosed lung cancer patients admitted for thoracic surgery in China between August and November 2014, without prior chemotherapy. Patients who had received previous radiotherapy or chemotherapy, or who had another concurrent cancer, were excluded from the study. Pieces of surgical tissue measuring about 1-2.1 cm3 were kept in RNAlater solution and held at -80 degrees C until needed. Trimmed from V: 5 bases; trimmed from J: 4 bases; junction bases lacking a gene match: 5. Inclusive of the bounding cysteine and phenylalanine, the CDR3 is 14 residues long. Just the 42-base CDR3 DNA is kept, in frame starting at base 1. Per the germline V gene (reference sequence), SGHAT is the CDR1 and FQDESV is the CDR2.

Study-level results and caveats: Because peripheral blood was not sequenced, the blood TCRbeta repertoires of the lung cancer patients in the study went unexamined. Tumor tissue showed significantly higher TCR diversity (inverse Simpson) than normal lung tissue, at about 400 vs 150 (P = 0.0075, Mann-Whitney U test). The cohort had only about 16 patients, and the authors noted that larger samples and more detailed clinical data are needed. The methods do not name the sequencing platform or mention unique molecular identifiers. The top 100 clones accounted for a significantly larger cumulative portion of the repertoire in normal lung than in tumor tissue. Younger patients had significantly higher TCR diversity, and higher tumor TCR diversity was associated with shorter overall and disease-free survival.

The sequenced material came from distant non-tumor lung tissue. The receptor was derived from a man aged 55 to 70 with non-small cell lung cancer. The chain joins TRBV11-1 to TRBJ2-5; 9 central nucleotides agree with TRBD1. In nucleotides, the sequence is TGTGCCAGCAGCCCGGGACAGGGCGTAGAGACCCAGTACTTC. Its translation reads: CASSPGQGVETQYF.